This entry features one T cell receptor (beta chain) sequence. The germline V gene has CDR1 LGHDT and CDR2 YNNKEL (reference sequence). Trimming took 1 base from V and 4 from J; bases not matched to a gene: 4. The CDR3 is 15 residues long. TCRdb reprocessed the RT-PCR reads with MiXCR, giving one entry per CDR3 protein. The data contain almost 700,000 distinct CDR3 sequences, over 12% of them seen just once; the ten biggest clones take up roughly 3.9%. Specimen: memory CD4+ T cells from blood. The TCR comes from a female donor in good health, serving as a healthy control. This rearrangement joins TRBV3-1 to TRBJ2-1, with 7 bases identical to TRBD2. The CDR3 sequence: CASSQALAEYNEQFF. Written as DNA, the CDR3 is TGTGCCAGCAGCCAAGCTCTAGCGGAATACAATGAGCAGTTCTTC.